The present entry profiles one T cell receptor (beta chain) with its context. This clonotype was counted ten times or more. Its target antigen remains unknown. No much larger clone is present one base from it, and per-base qualities are unavailable. This sample was taken from a study of molecular identifiers for immune sequencing clone quantification (dated by TCRdb to 2016 to 2019). Regarding the study in general: For a replicate experiment, the RNA from either around 20,000 or 99,000 naive CD8 T cells was divided into five aliquots, and four of those aliquots went on to sequencing. The study was a methods study using CD8 T cells to benchmark molecular-identifier clustering-based TCR repertoire sequencing (MIDCIRS) and TCR RNA copy counting.

Libraries were built with PCR. The sequencer was a NextSeq 500. Bulk TCR libraries were generated as previously described, with the TCR primers listed in Table S5 used. Purification of total RNA was performed with the Qiagen AllPrep DNA/RNA kit. Before any analysis, reads coming from multiple sequencing runs of the same library were combined into one pool. The study's processing was this. Only reads with exact TCR constant sequence were kept, trimmed to 150 nt, and grouped by their 12-nt molecular barcodes. Reads in each barcode group were sub-clustered using a 15% Levenshtein threshold, and a quality-weighted consensus sequence was built for each RNA molecule. Non-functional sequences were filtered out, along with any lower-count sequence sitting one edit away from another sequence. Based on a fit of two negative binomial distributions, barcode sub-clusters having less than 20% of the maximum read count were discarded. In TCRdb, the public reads were trimmed at Q25 with fastp and aligned with MiXCR, with productive beta chains retained. Every distinct CDR3 protein forms one entry, paired with its most common genes and DNA. The V and J calls and clone size are TCRdb's, not the authors'. This sample holds hundreds of thousands of distinct CDR3 sequences; around 25% were observed only once. The ten largest clones take up about 0.73% of the sample.

Overall study results and their limits: When barcode sub-clustering was omitted, TCR diversity was inflated by chimeric consensus sequences, with chimeras reaching as high as 47%. Even against a background of 750,000 to 1,000,000 naive CD8 T cells, spiked-in Jurkat TCR RNA amounting to a single cell's worth was reported to be detectable. The naive libraries included spiked-in Jurkat TCR RNA (10 copies' worth), and this RNA is not part of the donor repertoire. Clones above 20 RNA copies held over 98% of molecules in CMV-specific effector cells but under 1% in naive cells. Highly expanded clone sizes could be underestimated if identical TCR molecules share a barcode. About 2.9 recovered TCR RNA copies per cell were obtained by modeling, versus approximately 9 by digital PCR, implying a capture efficiency of about 30%.

According to the germline V gene (reference sequence), CDR1 reads LNHNV and CDR2 reads YYDKDF. Trimming removed 5 bases from V and 7 bases from J; the gene matches leave 12 bases unexplained. Including cysteine and phenylalanine, the CDR3 has 15 amino acids. CDR3 DNA only is kept here, 45 bases in frame from base 1. Naive CD8 T cell libraries were made from around 18,000 to 910,000 sorted cells using 10%, 30% or 50% of purified RNA. On a BD FACSAria II, naive CD8 T cells were FACS-sorted as CD8+CD4-CCR7+CD45RA+ and collected into RLT Plus buffer. Detection sensitivity was tested by spiking Jurkat RNA equal to some 10 TCR copies' worth into samples containing roughly 17,000-1,100,000 naive CD8 T cells. CD8 T cells were enriched with RosetteSep CD8+ T Cell Enrichment Cocktail and Ficoll-Paque, followed by ACK red cell lysis.

This TCR was sampled from a human donor in good health. Some libraries in this study had Jurkat cell RNA spiked in. Sequencing used naive CD8+ T cells from blood, with Jurkat cell RNA spiked in. Explained via the paper, the cell subset or site label denotes: FACS-sorted CD8+CD4-CCR7+CD45RA+ naive T cells. The chain joins TRBV15 to TRBJ1-1; 8 bases in the junction line up with TRBD1. The DNA reads TGTGCCACCAGCGCGCCTTTTAAGGACAGGGATGAAGCTTTCTTT. Its coded protein is CATSAPFKDRDEAFF.